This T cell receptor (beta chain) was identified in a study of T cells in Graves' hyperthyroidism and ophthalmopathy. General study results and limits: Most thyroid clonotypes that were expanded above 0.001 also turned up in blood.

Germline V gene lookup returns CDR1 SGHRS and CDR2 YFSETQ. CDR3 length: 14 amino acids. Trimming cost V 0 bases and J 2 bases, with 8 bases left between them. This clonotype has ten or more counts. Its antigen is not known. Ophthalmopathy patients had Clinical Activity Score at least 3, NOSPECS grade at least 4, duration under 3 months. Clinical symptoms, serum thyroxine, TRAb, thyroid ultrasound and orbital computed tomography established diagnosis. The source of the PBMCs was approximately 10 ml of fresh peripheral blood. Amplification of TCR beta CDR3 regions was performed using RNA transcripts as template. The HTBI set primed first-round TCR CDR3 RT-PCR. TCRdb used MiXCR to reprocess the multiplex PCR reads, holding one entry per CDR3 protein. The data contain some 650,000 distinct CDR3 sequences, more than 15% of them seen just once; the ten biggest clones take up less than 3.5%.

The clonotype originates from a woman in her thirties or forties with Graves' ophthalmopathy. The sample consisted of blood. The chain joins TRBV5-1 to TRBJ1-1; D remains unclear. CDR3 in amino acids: CASSLATSNTEAFF. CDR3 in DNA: TGCGCCAGCAGCTTGGCAACCTCCAACACTGAAGCTTTCTTT.